The 26 T cell receptor beta chains listed next were all sequenced from one sample in a study of blood T cells in healthy people across ages (dated by TCRdb to the mid-2010s). Library preparation used 5' RACE. Data came from an Illumina HiSeq 2500. A second about 7 to 11 cycle PCR used a sample-barcoded 5' primer and a J-beta primer mix. Using fastp trimming at Q25 and MiXCR clonotype assembly, TCRdb reanalyzed the public sequencing data and kept in-frame beta chains. CDR3 protein sequences are deduplicated, and each keeps its most common genes and DNA. This sample gives some 1.5 million distinct CDR3 sequences in total; over 25% of them show up just once. The top ten clones comprise approximately 7.7% of the sample. Material for sequencing was blood. The receptors shown here come from a woman in her thirties in good health.

The table lists this clonotype with many counts. The chain combines TRBV10-3 with TRBJ2-7; D remains unclear. Between the trimmed V and J ends, which lost 1 base and 0 bases, there was a span of 13 bases. The CDR3 spans 16 residues. Germline V gives CDR1 ENHRY, CDR2 SYGVKD. CDR3 bases: TGTGCCATCAGTGAGTTGGGTGGAATGAGCTCCTACGAGCAGTACTTC. This translates into CAISELGGMSSYEQYF.

Points on this clonotype: One base away lies a much larger clone, so this may be a sequencing read error. The V and J genes are TRBV12-3 or TRBV12-4 and TRBJ2-1; 8 bases line up with TRBD2. The CDR3 contains 13 residues. Trimming removed 5 bases from V and 10 bases from J; junction bases left unmatched: 7. The CDR3: CASSRGLGFEQFF. The DNA of the CDR3 is TGTGCCAGCAGTCGGGGACTAGGCTTCGAGCAGTTCTTC.

This clonotype was counted between two and nine times. The chain carries TRBV27 and TRBJ2-4, with D uncertain. CDR1 and CDR2 (germline): MNHEY, SMNVEV (reference sequence). V shed 4 bases and J shed 3 bases, with 13 bases lying between them. The CDR3 contains 15 residues. The CDR3 DNA reads as TGTGCCAGCAGTTCCCTTGGGGAAGGCAAAAACATTCAGTACTTC. It specifies CASSSLGEGKNIQYF.

This clonotype has just one count. V and J are TRBV29-1 and TRBJ2-2, with 7 bases aligning to TRBD1. The germline V gene has CDR1 SQVTM and CDR2 ANQGSEA. V was clipped by 7 bases and J by 3 bases; unmatched bases: 5. This CDR3 contains 13 residues. CDR3 in DNA: TGCAGCGCCATCACAGGGGACACCGGGGAGCTGTTTTTT. This translates into CSAITGDTGELFF.

The chain is built from TRBV29-1 and TRBJ1-2; 7 bases agree with TRBD1. Germline assignment: CDR1 SQVTM and CDR2 ANQGSEA. The CDR3 has 13 residues. V shed 6 bases, J shed 2 bases, and the junction held 6 bases outside the gene matches. The CDR3 region is CSVPPGQNYGYTF. CDR3 nucleotides: TGCAGCGTGCCCCCGGGACAGAACTATGGCTACACCTTC.

This clonotype appeared a few times. This could be a read error, since a much larger clone is one nucleotide away. The CDR3 nucleotides are TGTGCCGGCAGTCCTATCAACACAGTCGCCAATCAGCCCCAGCATTTT. Its protein is CAGSPINTVANQPQHF. The V gene is TRBV12-3 or TRBV12-4, the J gene TRBJ1-5, with D uncertain. This CDR3 region has 16 residues.

This clonotype was detected only a few times. The J gene is TRBJ1-1, the V gene TRBV7-2; the D is unclear. The V end lost 5 bases, the J end lost 1 base, and 23 bases lay between the germline ends. The germline V gene has CDR1 SGHTA and CDR2 FQGNSA. This CDR3 contains 18 residues. CDR3 sequence: CASSHTTPVRRKNTEAFF. The CDR3 bases are TGTGCCAGCAGCCATACCACGCCCGTTAGACGGAAGAACACTGAAGCTTTCTTT.

The chain joins TRBV4-1 to TRBJ2-1, with D perhaps being TRBD1 or TRBD2 (6 bases each). Germline V gives CDR1 MGHRA, CDR2 YSYEKL. V shed 0 bases and J shed 8 bases, with 17 bases lying between them. The CDR3 runs to 16 residues. CDR3 protein: CASSQETAGGRHEQFF. The CDR3 coding sequence is TGCGCCAGCAGCCAAGAGACCGCCGGGGGCAGACATGAGCAGTTCTTC.

This rearrangement joins TRBV20-1 to TRBJ1-2; no definite D call. V gave up 0 bases and J gave up 7 bases, with 9 bases separating them. Germline V lookup: CDR1 DFQATT, CDR2 SNEGSKA (reference sequence). The CDR3 runs to 12 residues. The CDR3: CSARERSIGYTF. The CDR3 DNA is TGCAGTGCTAGAGAGAGGTCAATTGGCTACACCTTC.

CDR3 loop: CASSFLSEAEQYF. CDR3 in DNA: TGTGCCAGCAGCTTTCTGAGTGAGGCCGAGCAGTACTTC. The V gene is TRBV11-2, the J gene TRBJ2-7; D is undetermined. Per the germline V gene, CDR1 is SGHAT and CDR2 is FQNNGV. The CDR3 sequence is 13 residues long. Trimming took off 3 bases at V and 6 bases at J, with 12 bases between the two ends.

This clonotype was seen only a few times. The chain joins TRBV9 to TRBJ2-6; D remains ambiguous. CDR1 SGDLS and CDR2 YYNGEE come from the germline V gene. CDR3 length: 17 amino acids. V dropped 0 bases and J dropped 0 bases, with 10 bases sitting between them. CDR3 bases: TGTGCCAGCAGCGTAGACGATCGGACCTCTGGGGCCAACGTCCTGACTTTC. This codes for CASSVDDRTSGANVLTF.

This clonotype has only a few counts. The rearrangement uses TRBV6-2 or TRBV6-3 and TRBJ1-5; 10 bases map to TRBD1. This CDR3 has 16 residues. Germline-derived CDR1 and CDR2 are MNHEY and SVGEGT. Trimming at V came to 2 bases and at J to 4 bases, leaving 5 bases not matched to a gene. CDR3 residues: CASSYPDRGRNQPQHF. The CDR3 DNA is TGTGCCAGCAGTTACCCAGACAGGGGGCGGAATCAGCCCCAGCATTTT.

V and J are TRBV5-1 and TRBJ2-7; 8 bases match TRBD1. V shed 4 bases, J shed 1 base, and the junction held 7 bases outside the gene matches. Germline CDR1 SGHRS, CDR2 YFSETQ. The CDR3 contains 15 residues. Here the CDR3 reads CASSNPGQASYEQYF. CDR3 coding DNA: TGCGCCAGCAGCAATCCGGGACAGGCGTCCTACGAGCAGTACTTC.

There are a few counts of this clonotype. CDR3: CASSPQDRGTDTQYF. CDR3 DNA sequence: TGTGCCAGCAGCCCCCAGGACAGGGGTACAGATACGCAGTATTTT. The chain recombines TRBV3-1 with TRBJ2-3; TRBD1 matches 9 bases. V trimming: 4 bases; J trimming: 3 bases; junction bases outside the gene matches: 5. CDR1 and CDR2 (germline): LGHDT, YNNKEL (reference sequence). This CDR3 has 15 amino acids.

This clonotype showed up just a few times. The V gene is TRBV7-9, the J gene TRBJ2-1; unclear D gene. There are 14 residues in the CDR3. Between the trimmed V and J ends, which lost 4 bases and 4 bases, there was a span of 11 bases. Germline CDR1 reads SEHNR; CDR2 reads FQNEAQ (reference sequence). CDR3 sequence reads: CASSSRDTYNEQFF. DNA for the CDR3: TGTGCCAGCAGCTCAAGAGACACTTACAATGAGCAGTTCTTC.

This clonotype was observed many times. The chain recombines TRBV29-1 with TRBJ2-7; D unclear. V was cut by 5 bases and J by 0 bases, with 8 bases left in between. Germline V lookup: CDR1 SQVTM, CDR2 ANQGSEA. The CDR3 totals 12 residues. The CDR3 here is CSVRAFSYEQYF. CDR3 in DNA: TGCAGCGTTAGGGCCTTCTCCTACGAGCAGTACTTC.

The chain couples TRBV15 to TRBJ2-5; TRBD2 matches 11 bases. V shed 10 bases, J shed 2 bases, and the junction held 9 bases outside the gene matches. Germline V gene data show CDR1 as LNHNV and CDR2 as YYDKDF (reference sequence). The CDR3 runs 15 residues. For the CDR3, the DNA is TGTGCCATCGGACTGGGACTAGCGGAACAAGAGACCCAGTACTTC. Its protein is CAIGLGLAEQETQYF.

This clonotype has ten or more counts. The V gene is TRBV6-5, the J gene TRBJ2-4; 9 bases map to TRBD1. Germline trimming cut 6 bases from V and 4 bases from J; bases unmatched to any gene: 4. Germline V lookup: CDR1 MNHEY, CDR2 SVGAGI. The CDR3 has 14 residues. The CDR3 region has the DNA TGTGCCAGCAGGTCGGACAGGGGAAAAAACATTCAGTACTTC. Protein sequence: CASRSDRGKNIQYF.

This clonotype showed up just a few times. This chain connects TRBV5-1 to TRBJ2-7; D is ambiguous. The V gene lost 0 bases and the J gene lost 2 bases, with 9 bases spanning the gap. CDR3 length: 14 amino acids. Germline CDR1 SGHRS, CDR2 YFSETQ. This CDR3 reads CASSLAPATYEQYF. CDR3 sequence (DNA): TGCGCCAGCAGCTTGGCCCCAGCCACCTACGAGCAGTACTTC.

The genes are TRBV2 and TRBJ2-3; TRBD2 might be the D (6 bases). The CDR3 is made up of 14 amino acids. Germline V gene data show CDR1 as SNHLY and CDR2 as FYNNEI. V shed 6 bases and J shed 6 bases, with 16 bases lying between them. The chain's CDR3 is CASRGLTTGDTQYF. For the CDR3, the DNA is TGTGCCAGCAGGGGACTTACGACGGGGGATACGCAGTATTTT.

The sample holds a few counts of this clonotype. The chain couples TRBV15 to TRBJ2-1; 10 nucleotides align to TRBD2. Germline CDR1 and CDR2: LNHNV and YYDKDF (reference sequence). Germline trimming cut 0 bases from V and 9 bases from J; bases unmatched to any gene: 14. This CDR3 is built from 18 residues. The CDR3 DNA is TGTGCCACCAGCAGAGATCTGTCAGGGGCTAGCGGGAGTACTGAGCAGTTCTTC. It encodes CATSRDLSGASGSTEQFF.

V and J are TRBV30 and TRBJ2-7, with 13 bases aligning to TRBD2. Germline CDR1 and CDR2: GTSNPN and SVGIG (reference sequence). The CDR3 spans 15 residues. J gave up 2 bases and V 3 bases, and 4 bases lay outside the gene matches. The CDR3 sequence is CAWSVGLAGAYEQYF. CDR3 sequence (DNA): TGTGCCTGGAGCGTCGGACTAGCGGGAGCCTACGAGCAGTACTTC.

This clonotype has just a few counts. The rearrangement joins TRBV5-1 to TRBJ2-5, with D possibly TRBD2 on 6 matching bases. V lost 4 bases, J lost 11 bases, and 18 bases lay in between. This CDR3 spans 13 amino acids. CDR1 is SGHRS, CDR2 YFSETQ, per germline. CDR3 loop: CASSTPRGNEQYF. CDR3 coding DNA: TGCGCCAGCAGCACGCCCCGGGGGAATGAGCAGTACTTC.

This clonotype was found many times. This chain links TRBV28 with TRBJ2-3, with TRBD2 matching 8 bases. V was pared by 7 bases and J by 4 bases, with 7 bases of the junction left unmatched. The CDR3 consists of 14 residues. The germline gives CDR1 MDHEN, CDR2 SYDVKM. The CDR3 region has the DNA TGTGCCAGCACCCTGGCGGGGGGCGCAGATACGCAGTATTTT. Residues: CASTLAGGADTQYF.

The chain employs TRBV28 and TRBJ2-5, with a possible D match to TRBD2 (5 bases). Germline-derived CDR1 and CDR2 are MDHEN and SYDVKM. V was cut by 3 bases and J by 4 bases, with 15 bases left in between. The CDR3 consists of 15 residues. For the CDR3, the DNA is TGTGCCAGCAGTTTTCTAGCTCCCCCGGGAGAGACCCAGTACTTC. Translating gives CASSFLAPPGETQYF.

This clonotype was counted between two and nine times. As DNA, the CDR3 is TGTGCCAGCAGTTTATCAACCGGGGAGGGGACCTACGAGCAGTACTTC. This sequence encodes CASSLSTGEGTYEQYF. The V and J genes are TRBV27 and TRBJ2-7, with 7 bases that match TRBD2. The CDR3 extends over 16 amino acids. Unmatched junction bases numbered 7, after V lost 0 bases and J lost 2 bases. CDR1 is MNHEY and CDR2 is SMNVEV in the germline V gene (reference sequence).